This entry lists 2 T cell receptor beta chains sequenced from one sample in a study of identical twins (dated by TCRdb to 2015 to 2016). Library preparation was by 5' RACE. TCRdb names Illumina HiSeq 2000 as the instrument used. In TCRdb, the public reads were trimmed at Q25 with fastp and aligned with MiXCR, with productive beta chains retained. Here each entry gathers all rows of one CDR3 protein and keeps the most common genes and DNA. The sample table records 200,000 to 250,000 distinct CDR3 sequences; around 8% of these occur just once. The leading ten clones occupy 1.9% of the sample. This sample also appeared in a second study, on yellow fever vaccine responses in identical twins.

The sample was memory (CD45RO+) T cells sorted from blood. The cell subset or site tag for this specimen amounts to: CD45RO+ enriched T cells. Receptors were obtained from a woman younger than 35 in good health.

This clonotype was observed many times. The chain combines TRBV25-1 with TRBJ1-2, with TRBD1 matching over 8 bases. The V and J ends lost 2 bases and 5 bases, in that order; junction bases with no gene match: 4. The germline V gene encodes CDR1 MGHDK and CDR2 SYGVNS. CDR3 length equals 14 residues. CDR3 sequence (DNA): TGTGCCAGCAGTGAACAGGGGGCAGGGTATGGCTACACCTTC. This gives the protein CASSEQGAGYGYTF.

The sample holds a few counts of this clonotype. J is TRBJ2-5 and V is TRBV6-1, with TRBD2 matching over 8 bases. The CDR3 totals 17 residues. Germline V gives CDR1 MNHNS, CDR2 SASEGT. V shed 6 bases, J shed 5 bases, and the junction held 17 bases outside the gene matches. CDR3 region: CASSGGVRSSAKETQYF. The CDR3, as DNA: TGTGCCAGCAGCGGGGGGGTCCGAAGCAGTGCGAAGGAGACCCAGTACTTC.